These T cell receptor beta chains were read from a single sample in a study of blood T cell repertoires in COVID-19. The repertoire was sequenced with immunoSEQ multiplex PCR; TCRdb's copy has only in-frame clones and lacks some. The data show around 68,000 clones, 80% to 85% seen once. The material sequenced was peripheral blood. The origin of the receptors is a human donor in a cohort sampled during active COVID-19. CDR3s include the opening cysteine and the closing phenylalanine or tryptophan. Fields, in order: J gene, D gene, V gene, clone size, CDR3 DNA, CDR3 protein. D genes are given only for firm matches. Clone size is stated in some rows and not others, as once, few, many or a class when expanded.

J: TRBJ1-2
D: NA
V: TRBV5-4
size: few
DNA: TGTGCCAGCAGCTTCCCGGACAGCAGTGGCTACACCTTC
CDR3: CASSFPDSSGYTF

J: TRBJ1-6
D: NA
V: TRBV4-3
size: NA
DNA: TGCGCCAGCAGCCAAGGGACGAGGGATTCACCCCTCCACTTT
CDR3: CASSQGTRDSPLHF

J: TRBJ2-5
D: NA
V: TRBV5-6
size: NA
DNA: TGTGCCAGCAGCTTGGCCGAGGCGGGGCCTGGGGAGACCCAGTACTTC
CDR3: CASSLAEAGPGETQYF

J: TRBJ2-5
D: TRBD2
V: TRBV4-2
size: once
DNA: TGTGCCAGCAGCCAAGCTGGGGGGGGAGAGACCCAGTACTTC
CDR3: CASSQAGGGETQYF

J: TRBJ2-3
D: TRBD2
V: TRBV28
size: NA
DNA: TGTGCCAGCAGTCTAGGGGCGGGAGTGGATACGCAGTATTTT
CDR3: CASSLGAGVDTQYF

J: TRBJ2-7
D: TRBD2
V: TRBV19
size: NA
DNA: TGTGCCAGCCTTGGACTAGCGGCCCTGAGCTCCTACGAGCAGTACTTC
CDR3: CASLGLAALSSYEQYF

J: TRBJ2-7
D: NA
V: TRBV11-2
size: NA
DNA: TGTGCCAGCAGCTTTTCAACCTACGAGCAGTACTTC
CDR3: CASSFSTYEQYF

J: TRBJ2-2
D: TRBD2
V: TRBV27
size: NA
DNA: TGTGCCAGCAGTACGGGACTAGCGGCGTACGCGAACACCGGGGAGCTGTTTTTT
CDR3: CASSTGLAAYANTGELFF

J: TRBJ2-7
D: TRBD2
V: TRBV4-2
size: once
DNA: TGTGCCAGCAGCCCGTGGACTAGCGGGAGCTCCTACGAGCAGTACTTC
CDR3: CASSPWTSGSSYEQYF

J: TRBJ2-7
D: TRBD2
V: TRBV5-6
size: NA
DNA: TGTGCCAGCAGCTTGGGTGGACTAGGTTTGGGCTACGAGCAGTACTTC
CDR3: CASSLGGLGLGYEQYF

J: TRBJ2-1
D: NA
V: TRBV6-4
size: few
DNA: TGTGCCAGCAGTGTTTTAGGGGGAGTGACCTACAATGAGCAGTTCTTC
CDR3: CASSVLGGVTYNEQFF

J: TRBJ2-3
D: TRBD2
V: TRBV29-1
size: NA
DNA: TGCAGCGTTGGCGGGAGGACCACAGATACGCAGTATTTT
CDR3: CSVGGRTTDTQYF

J: TRBJ1-5
D: NA
V: TRBV29-1
size: NA
DNA: TGCAGCGTATTGACAGGTTCCAATCAGCCCCAGCATTTT
CDR3: CSVLTGSNQPQHF

J: TRBJ2-7
D: NA
V: TRBV2
size: NA
DNA: TGTGCCAGCAATCGGGATTCTGGGCTCTACGAGCAGTACTTC
CDR3: CASNRDSGLYEQYF

J: TRBJ1-2
D: TRBD1
V: TRBV7-8
size: NA
DNA: TGTGCCAGCGGACAGGGGCGAGGGTATGGCTACACCTTC
CDR3: CASGQGRGYGYTF

J: TRBJ2-3
D: NA
V: TRBV3-1/TRBV3-2
size: NA
DNA: TGTGCCAGCAGCCAAGCAGCGGGCACAGATACGCAGTATTTT
CDR3: CASSQAAGTDTQYF

J: TRBJ1-4
D: NA
V: TRBV29-1
size: NA
DNA: TGCAGCGTTGCCGGGAACAATGAAAAACTGTTTTTT
CDR3: CSVAGNNEKLFF

J: TRBJ1-5
D: NA
V: TRBV24-1
size: NA
DNA: TGTGCCACCAGTGGGGCCTCAGGGAGCAATCAGCCCCAGCATTTT
CDR3: CATSGASGSNQPQHF

J: TRBJ2-7
D: TRBD2
V: TRBV5-4
size: NA
DNA: TGTGCCAGCAGCCCGACTAGCGGGAGAAACGAGCAGTACTTC
CDR3: CASSPTSGRNEQYF

J: TRBJ1-6
D: TRBD1
V: TRBV7-2
size: NA
DNA: TGTGCCAGCACCCTGGACAGGGATTCACCCCTCCACTTT
CDR3: CASTLDRDSPLHF

J: TRBJ2-7
D: TRBD2
V: TRBV7-2
size: NA
DNA: TGTGCCAGCAGCTCCCTGACTAGCGGGCTTTCCTACGAGCAGTACTTC
CDR3: CASSSLTSGLSYEQYF

J: TRBJ1-4
D: NA
V: TRBV15
size: NA
DNA: TGTGCCACCAGCGAGGGGGGGGCGGATGAAAAACTGTTTTTT
CDR3: CATSEGGADEKLFF

J: TRBJ2-1
D: TRBD2
V: TRBV6-2/TRBV6-3
size: NA
DNA: TGTGCCAGCAGTTCGACTAGCCCCCAAGATGAGCAGTTCTTC
CDR3: CASSSTSPQDEQFF

J: TRBJ1-5
D: NA
V: TRBV4-1
size: NA
DNA: TGCGCCAGCAGCCAAGTAGGCGGGCAGCCCCAGCATTTT
CDR3: CASSQVGGQPQHF

J: TRBJ1-2
D: NA
V: TRBV5-1
size: NA
DNA: TGCGCCAGCAGCTTGGAGGGGGGCTACACCTTC
CDR3: CASSLEGGYTF

J: TRBJ2-7
D: NA
V: TRBV11-2
size: NA
DNA: TGTGCCAGCAGCGAGACAGGACCCCTCAGGTACTTC
CDR3: CASSETGPLRYF

J: TRBJ2-2
D: NA
V: TRBV29-1
size: NA
DNA: TGCAGCGTCCGGGACGCCGACGGGAGGAACACCGGGGAGCTGTTTTTT
CDR3: CSVRDADGRNTGELFF

J: TRBJ1-1
D: NA
V: TRBV14
size: NA
DNA: TGTGCCAGCAGCCCGGTAGGACACCCTGAAGCTTTCTTT
CDR3: CASSPVGHPEAFF